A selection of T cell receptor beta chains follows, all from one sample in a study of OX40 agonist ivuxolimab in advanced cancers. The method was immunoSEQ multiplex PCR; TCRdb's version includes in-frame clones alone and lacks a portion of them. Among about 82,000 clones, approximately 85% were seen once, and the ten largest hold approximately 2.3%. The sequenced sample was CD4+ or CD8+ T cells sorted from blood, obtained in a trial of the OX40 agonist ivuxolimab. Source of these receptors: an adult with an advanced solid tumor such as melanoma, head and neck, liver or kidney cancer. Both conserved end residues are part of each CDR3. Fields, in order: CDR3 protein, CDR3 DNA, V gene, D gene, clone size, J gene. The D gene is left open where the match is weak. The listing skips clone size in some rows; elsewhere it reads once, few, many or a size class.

CDR3 protein: CASSLETGRYYGYTF
CDR3 DNA: TGCGCCAGCAGCTTGGAGACAGGGAGGTACTATGGCTACACCTTC
V gene: TRBV5-1
D gene: TRBD1
clone size: -
J gene: TRBJ1-2

CDR3 protein: CASPLKQGNKNIQYF
CDR3 DNA: TGTGCCAGCCCTCTAAAGCAGGGAAATAAAAACATTCAGTACTTC
V gene: TRBV11-2
D gene: -
clone size: -
J gene: TRBJ2-4

CDR3 protein: CASSLERSYEQYF
CDR3 DNA: TGTGCCAGCAGCTTAGAACGAAGCTACGAGCAGTACTTC
V gene: TRBV7-9
D gene: -
clone size: -
J gene: TRBJ2-7

CDR3 protein: CASSLSRGNYGYTF
CDR3 DNA: TGTGCCAGCAGCTTGAGCAGGGGAAACTATGGCTACACCTTC
V gene: TRBV5-5
D gene: -
clone size: once
J gene: TRBJ1-2

CDR3 protein: CASSQIQGAHYGYTF
CDR3 DNA: TGTGCCAGCAGCCAAATACAGGGGGCTCACTATGGCTACACCTTC
V gene: TRBV28
D gene: TRBD1
clone size: -
J gene: TRBJ1-2

CDR3 protein: CASPPLFREGGGQPQHF
CDR3 DNA: TGCGCCAGCCCCCCTCTCTTCCGGGAGGGGGGTGGTCAGCCCCAGCATTTT
V gene: TRBV23-1
D gene: -
clone size: -
J gene: TRBJ1-5

CDR3 protein: CAIRRGIFGSSYEQYF
CDR3 DNA: TGTGCCATCAGGAGGGGGATTTTTGGGTCCTCCTACGAGCAGTACTTC
V gene: TRBV10-3
D gene: -
clone size: -
J gene: TRBJ2-7

CDR3 protein: CASWTDSNQPQHF
CDR3 DNA: TGTGCCAGCTGGACAGATAGCAATCAGCCCCAGCATTTT
V gene: TRBV28
D gene: -
clone size: few
J gene: TRBJ1-5

CDR3 protein: CASSLVGGVHNGYTF
CDR3 DNA: TGTGCCAGCAGCTTGGTTGGGGGAGTTCATAATGGCTACACCTTC
V gene: TRBV5-4
D gene: -
clone size: -
J gene: TRBJ1-2

CDR3 protein: CASSLLPGQGNGYTF
CDR3 DNA: TGTGCCAGCAGCTTACTCCCGGGACAGGGGAATGGCTACACCTTC
V gene: TRBV2
D gene: TRBD1
clone size: few
J gene: TRBJ1-2

CDR3 protein: CASISRGEVGTEAFF
CDR3 DNA: TGTGCCAGCATCTCCCGAGGGGAGGTGGGGACTGAAGCTTTCTTT
V gene: TRBV6-6
D gene: -
clone size: -
J gene: TRBJ1-1

CDR3 protein: CARSDRQGTGELFF
CDR3 DNA: TGTGCCAGAAGCGATAGACAGGGAACCGGGGAGCTGTTTTTT
V gene: TRBV5-3
D gene: TRBD1
clone size: -
J gene: TRBJ2-2

CDR3 protein: CASSLTPQSGQGLSNSPLHF
CDR3 DNA: TGCGCCAGCAGCTTGACACCTCAGTCCGGACAGGGGTTGTCAAATTCACCCCTCCACTTT
V gene: TRBV5-1
D gene: TRBD1
clone size: -
J gene: TRBJ1-6

CDR3 protein: CAISSRPRAVGTDTQYF
CDR3 DNA: TGTGCCATCAGTTCCCGCCCGAGAGCGGTTGGCACAGATACGCAGTATTTT
V gene: TRBV10-3
D gene: -
clone size: -
J gene: TRBJ2-3

CDR3 protein: CASSQEQGNTIYF
CDR3 DNA: TGCGCCAGCAGCCAAGAGCAGGGGAACACCATATATTTT
V gene: TRBV4-1
D gene: -
clone size: -
J gene: TRBJ1-3

CDR3 protein: CASSPPDSMNTEAFF
CDR3 DNA: TGTGCCAGCAGTCCACCGGACAGTATGAACACTGAAGCTTTCTTT
V gene: TRBV28
D gene: -
clone size: -
J gene: TRBJ1-1

CDR3 protein: CASRRGLFGEAFF
CDR3 DNA: TGCGCCAGCAGGCGGGGGTTGTTCGGCGAAGCTTTCTTT
V gene: TRBV5-1
D gene: -
clone size: once
J gene: TRBJ1-1

CDR3 protein: CASSFGGPANNQPQHF
CDR3 DNA: TGTGCCAGCAGTTTTGGGGGCCCCGCTAACAATCAGCCCCAGCATTTT
V gene: TRBV28
D gene: -
clone size: few
J gene: TRBJ1-5

CDR3 protein: CASSPSYGGEETQYF
CDR3 DNA: TGTGCCAGCAGCCCATCTTACGGGGGGGAGGAGACCCAGTACTTC
V gene: TRBV9
D gene: TRBD2
clone size: -
J gene: TRBJ2-5

CDR3 protein: CSVRTGTSGDQTQYF
CDR3 DNA: TGCAGCGTGAGAACCGGGACTAGCGGGGATCAGACCCAGTACTTC
V gene: TRBV29-1
D gene: TRBD2
clone size: -
J gene: TRBJ2-5

CDR3 protein: CASSLVTGGHLNTEAFF
CDR3 DNA: TGTGCCAGCAGCTTAGTAACTGGGGGACACCTGAACACTGAAGCTTTCTTT
V gene: TRBV7-6
D gene: -
clone size: -
J gene: TRBJ1-1

CDR3 protein: CASSISDRGLFQPQHF
CDR3 DNA: TGTGCCAGTAGTATTTCGGACAGGGGGCTCTTTCAGCCCCAGCATTTT
V gene: TRBV19
D gene: TRBD1
clone size: -
J gene: TRBJ1-5

CDR3 protein: CASSFRDTGINYGYTF
CDR3 DNA: TGTGCCAGCAGTTTCCGGGACACCGGGATAAACTATGGCTACACCTTC
V gene: TRBV14
D gene: -
clone size: -
J gene: TRBJ1-2

CDR3 protein: CASSIRGGLETQYF
CDR3 DNA: TGTGCCAGTAGTATTCGGGGGGGCCTAGAGACCCAGTACTTC
V gene: TRBV19
D gene: TRBD2
clone size: -
J gene: TRBJ2-5

CDR3 protein: CASSFQRSTDTQYF
CDR3 DNA: TGTGCCAGCAGCTTCCAGCGCAGCACAGATACGCAGTATTTT
V gene: TRBV11-1
D gene: -
clone size: -
J gene: TRBJ2-3